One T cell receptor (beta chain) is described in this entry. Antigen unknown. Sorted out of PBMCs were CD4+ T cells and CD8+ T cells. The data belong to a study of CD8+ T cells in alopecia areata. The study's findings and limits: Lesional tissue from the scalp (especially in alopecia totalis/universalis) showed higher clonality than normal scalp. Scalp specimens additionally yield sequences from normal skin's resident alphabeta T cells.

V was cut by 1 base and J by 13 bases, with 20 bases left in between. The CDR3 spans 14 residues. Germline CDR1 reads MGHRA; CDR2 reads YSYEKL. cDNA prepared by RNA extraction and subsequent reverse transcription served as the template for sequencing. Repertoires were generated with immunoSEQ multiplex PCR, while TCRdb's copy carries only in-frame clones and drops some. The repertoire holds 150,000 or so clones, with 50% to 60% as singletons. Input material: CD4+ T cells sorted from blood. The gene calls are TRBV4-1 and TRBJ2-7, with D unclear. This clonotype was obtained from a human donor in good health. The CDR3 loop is CASSQAVVSPTIYF. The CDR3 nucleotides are TGCGCCAGCAGCCAAGCGGTAGTGAGTCCAACGATTTACTTC.